These 7 T cell receptor beta chains were all obtained from the same sample, sequenced in a study of blood T cells in healthy people across ages. For the second PCR, which ran for about 7 to 11 cycles, a sample-barcoded 5' primer and a J-beta primer mix were used. TCRdb reanalysed the 5' RACE reads using MiXCR and keeps one entry per CDR3 protein. The sample holds roughly 1,300,000 distinct CDR3 sequences, approximately 60% seen once. The specimen was blood. Receptors were obtained from a man aged 18 to 29 in good health.

The chain is built from TRBV29-1 and TRBJ2-1; perhaps TRBD2 as D (6 bases). Near its end, the DNA agrees better with TRBJ2-7, so the J call may be wrong. There are 14 residues in the CDR3. The germline gives CDR1 SQVTM, CDR2 ANQGSEA. Here the CDR3 DNA reads TGCAGCGTTGGGTGGCTAGCGACCTACAATGAGCAGTACTTC. Its protein product is CSVGWLATYNEQYF.

The chain joins TRBV20-1 to TRBJ2-5, with 11 bases aligning to TRBD2. J gave up 2 bases and V 6 bases, and 5 bases lay outside the gene matches. Germline CDR1 is DFQATT and CDR2 is SNEGSKA (reference sequence). This CDR3 region has 14 residues. The CDR3 region is CSALGTSGQETQYF. CDR3 sequence (DNA): TGCAGTGCGCTCGGGACTAGCGGACAAGAGACCCAGTACTTC.

On this clonotype: One junction end disagrees with the germline gene, perhaps due to a read error. The chain uses TRBV6-2 or TRBV6-3 and TRBJ2-6, with D perhaps TRBD1 or TRBD2 (5 bases each). The CDR3 contains 15 residues. The germline V gene encodes CDR1 MNHEY and CDR2 SVGEGT. CDR3 loop: CASSYEGIGTNVLTF. CDR3 DNA: TGTGCCAGCAGTTACGAGGGGATTGGGACCAACGTCCTGACTTTC.

V and J are TRBV5-1 and TRBJ2-3; no firm D call. V was shortened by 6 bases and J by 2 bases, with 16 bases between the two germline ends. CDR3 length: 15 residues. The germline V gene has CDR1 SGHRS and CDR2 YFSETQ. DNA for the CDR3: TGCGCCAGCACAGCTGTCGACACATACACAGATACGCAGTATTTT. Protein sequence: CASTAVDTYTDTQYF.

V and J are TRBV20-1 and TRBJ2-7; 9 positions match TRBD2. The CDR3 is 16 amino acids. CDR1 is DFQATT, CDR2 SNEGSKA, per germline (reference sequence). V lost 6 bases and J lost 1; bases outside the gene matches: 13. The CDR3 here is CSASHPPAGGSYEQYF. CDR3 nucleotide sequence: TGCAGTGCCTCACACCCCCCAGCGGGGGGTTCCTACGAGCAGTACTTC.

This chain joins TRBV20-1 and TRBJ2-3, with 9 nucleotides matching TRBD1. V trimming: 3 bases; J trimming: 3 bases; junction bases outside the gene matches: 4. The CDR3 covers 14 residues. Germline V CDR1 and CDR2: DFQATT, SNEGSKA (reference sequence). DNA for the CDR3: TGCAGTGCTAGGGGACAGGGAGGGACAGATACGCAGTATTTT. Protein: CSARGQGGTDTQYF.

Details on this clonotype: A read error is possible here, since a much larger clone lies one base away. The V call is TRBV7-9, the J call TRBJ2-4; 11 bases are a match to TRBD2. The DNA end lines up better with TRBJ2-7; the J call may be wrong. The CDR3 has 16 amino acids. CDR1 is SEHNR, CDR2 FQNEAQ, per germline (reference sequence). CDR3 in amino acids: CASSSPGLADSCEQYF. The CDR3 region has the DNA TGTGCCAGCAGCTCGCCGGGACTAGCGGACTCCTGCGAGCAGTACTTC.